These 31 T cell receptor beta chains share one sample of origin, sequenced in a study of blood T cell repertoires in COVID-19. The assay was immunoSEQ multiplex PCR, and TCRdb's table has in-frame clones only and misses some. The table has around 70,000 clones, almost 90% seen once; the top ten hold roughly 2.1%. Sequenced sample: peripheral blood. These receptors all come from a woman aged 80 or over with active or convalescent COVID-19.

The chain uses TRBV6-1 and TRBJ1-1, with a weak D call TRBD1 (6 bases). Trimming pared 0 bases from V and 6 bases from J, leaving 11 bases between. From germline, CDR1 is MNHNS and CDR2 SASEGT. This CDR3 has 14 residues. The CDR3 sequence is CASSEARGIAEAFF. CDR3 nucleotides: TGTGCCAGCAGTGAAGCCAGGGGTATCGCTGAAGCTTTCTTT.

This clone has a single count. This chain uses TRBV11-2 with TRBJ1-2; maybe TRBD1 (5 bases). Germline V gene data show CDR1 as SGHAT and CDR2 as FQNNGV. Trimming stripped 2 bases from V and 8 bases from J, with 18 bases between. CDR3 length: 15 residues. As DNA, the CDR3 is TGTGCCAGCAGCTTACAATTGAGCACGGGGGAGGGCTACACCTTC. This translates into CASSLQLSTGEGYTF.

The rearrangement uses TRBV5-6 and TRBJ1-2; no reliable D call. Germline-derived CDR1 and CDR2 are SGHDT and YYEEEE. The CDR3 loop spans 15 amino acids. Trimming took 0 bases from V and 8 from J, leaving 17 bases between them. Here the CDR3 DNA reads TGTGCCAGCAGCTTGGTTGTAGCGGGATCCGGCGGCTACACCTTC. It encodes CASSLVVAGSGGYTF.

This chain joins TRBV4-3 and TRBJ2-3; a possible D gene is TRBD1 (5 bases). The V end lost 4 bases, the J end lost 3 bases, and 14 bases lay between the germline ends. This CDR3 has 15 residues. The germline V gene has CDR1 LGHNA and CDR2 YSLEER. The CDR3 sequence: CASSPRFQGTDTQYF. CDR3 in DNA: TGCGCCAGCAGCCCCCGTTTCCAGGGAACAGATACGCAGTATTTT.

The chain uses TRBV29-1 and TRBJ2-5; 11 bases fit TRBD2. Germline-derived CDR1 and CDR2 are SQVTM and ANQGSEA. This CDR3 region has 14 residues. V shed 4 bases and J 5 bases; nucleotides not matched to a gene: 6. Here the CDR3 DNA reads TGCAGCGTTGCCCTGGGACTAGCGGATGAGACCCAGTACTTC. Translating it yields CSVALGLADETQYF.

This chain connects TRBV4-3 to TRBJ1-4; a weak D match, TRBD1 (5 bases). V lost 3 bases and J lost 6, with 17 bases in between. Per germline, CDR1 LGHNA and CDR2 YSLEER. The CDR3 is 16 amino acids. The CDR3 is CASSQISGTLYEKLFF. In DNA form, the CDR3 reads TGCGCCAGCAGCCAGATCAGCGGGACGTTGTATGAAAAACTGTTTTTT.

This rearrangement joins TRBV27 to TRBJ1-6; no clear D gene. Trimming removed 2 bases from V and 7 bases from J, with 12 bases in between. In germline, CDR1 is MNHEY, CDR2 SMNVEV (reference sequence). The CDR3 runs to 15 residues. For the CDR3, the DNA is TGTGCCAGCAGTTTAGCCTATAACAGCAATTCACCCCTCCACTTT. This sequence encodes CASSLAYNSNSPLHF.

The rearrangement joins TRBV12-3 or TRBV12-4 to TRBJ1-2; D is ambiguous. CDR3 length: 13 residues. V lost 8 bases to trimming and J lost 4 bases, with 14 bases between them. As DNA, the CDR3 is TGTGCCAGCCTCCCCCTGTCCCCCTATGGCTACACCTTC. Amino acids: CASLPLSPYGYTF.

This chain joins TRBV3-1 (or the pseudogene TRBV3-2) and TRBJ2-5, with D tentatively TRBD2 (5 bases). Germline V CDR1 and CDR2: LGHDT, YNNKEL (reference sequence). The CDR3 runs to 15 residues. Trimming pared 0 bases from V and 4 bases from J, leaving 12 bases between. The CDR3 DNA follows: TGTGCCAGCAGCCAAGATAAGAGGGTTGGAGAGACCCAGTACTTC. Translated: CASSQDKRVGETQYF.

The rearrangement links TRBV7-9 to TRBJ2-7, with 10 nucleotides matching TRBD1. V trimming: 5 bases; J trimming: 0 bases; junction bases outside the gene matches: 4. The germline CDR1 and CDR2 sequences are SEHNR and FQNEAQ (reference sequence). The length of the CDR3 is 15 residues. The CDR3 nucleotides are TGTGCCAGCAGCGACGGACAGGGGGTCTCCTACGAGCAGTACTTC. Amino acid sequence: CASSDGQGVSYEQYF.

CDR3 sequence: CASSERDRAHHF. CDR3 in DNA: TGTGCCAGCAGTGAAAGGGACAGGGCCCACCACTTT. The chain recombines TRBV2 with TRBJ1-6, with 9 nucleotides matching TRBD1. V lost 2 bases to trimming and J lost 18 bases; unmatched junction nucleotides: 5. Germline values: CDR1 SNHLY, CDR2 FYNNEI. This CDR3 has 12 amino acids.

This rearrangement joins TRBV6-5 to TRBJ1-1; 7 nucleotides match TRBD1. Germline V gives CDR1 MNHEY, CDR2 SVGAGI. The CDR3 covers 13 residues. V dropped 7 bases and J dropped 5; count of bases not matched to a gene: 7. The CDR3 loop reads CASTRQGETEAFF. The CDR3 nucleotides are TGTGCCAGCACGAGACAGGGAGAGACTGAAGCTTTCTTT.

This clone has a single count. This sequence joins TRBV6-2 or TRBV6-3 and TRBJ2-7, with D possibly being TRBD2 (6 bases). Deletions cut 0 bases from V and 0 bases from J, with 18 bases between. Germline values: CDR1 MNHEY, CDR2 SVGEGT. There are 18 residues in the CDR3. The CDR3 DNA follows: TGTGCCAGCAGTTACTCGATATCAGGAGGGAGGAGCTCCTACGAGCAGTACTTC. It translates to CASSYSISGGRSSYEQYF.

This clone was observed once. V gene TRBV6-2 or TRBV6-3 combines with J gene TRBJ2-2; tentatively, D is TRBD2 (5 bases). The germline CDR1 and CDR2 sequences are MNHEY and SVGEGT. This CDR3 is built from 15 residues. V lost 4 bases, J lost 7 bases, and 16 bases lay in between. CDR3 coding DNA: TGTGCCAGCAGTTGGGAGCCCCTTGGCGTCGGGGAGCTGTTTTTT. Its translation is CASSWEPLGVGELFF.

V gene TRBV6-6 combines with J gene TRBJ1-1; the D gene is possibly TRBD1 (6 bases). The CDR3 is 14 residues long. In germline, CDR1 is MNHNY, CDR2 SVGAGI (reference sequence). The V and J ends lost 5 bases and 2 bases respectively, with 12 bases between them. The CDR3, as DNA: TGTGCCAGCAGTCTGGACAGTATTAACACTGAAGCTTTCTTT. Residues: CASSLDSINTEAFF.

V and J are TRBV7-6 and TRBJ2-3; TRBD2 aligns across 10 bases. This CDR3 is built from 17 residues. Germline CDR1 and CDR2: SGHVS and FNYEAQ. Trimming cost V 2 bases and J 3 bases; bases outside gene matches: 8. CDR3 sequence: CASSLKASGSGTDTQYF. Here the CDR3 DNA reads TGTGCCAGCAGCTTAAAGGCTAGCGGGAGTGGAACAGATACGCAGTATTTT. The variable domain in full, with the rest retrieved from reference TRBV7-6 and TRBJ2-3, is GAGVSQSPRYKVTKRGQDVALRCDPISGHVSLYWYRQALGQGPEFLTYFNYEAQQDKSGLPNDRFSAERPEGSISTLTIQRTEQRDSAMYRCASSLKASGSGTDTQYFGPGTRLTVL.

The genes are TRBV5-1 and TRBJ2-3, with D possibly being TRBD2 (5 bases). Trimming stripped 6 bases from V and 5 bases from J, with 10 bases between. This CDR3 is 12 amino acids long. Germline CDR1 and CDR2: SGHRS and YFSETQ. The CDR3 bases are TGCGCCAGCAAAGAGGGAGTAGATACGCAGTATTTT. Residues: CASKEGVDTQYF. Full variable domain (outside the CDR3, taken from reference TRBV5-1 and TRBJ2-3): KAGVTQTPRYLIKTRGQQVTLSCSPISGHRSVSWYQQTPGQGLQFLFEYFSETQRNKGNFPGRFSGRQFSNSRSEMNVSTLELGDSALYLCASKEGVDTQYFGPGTRLTVL.

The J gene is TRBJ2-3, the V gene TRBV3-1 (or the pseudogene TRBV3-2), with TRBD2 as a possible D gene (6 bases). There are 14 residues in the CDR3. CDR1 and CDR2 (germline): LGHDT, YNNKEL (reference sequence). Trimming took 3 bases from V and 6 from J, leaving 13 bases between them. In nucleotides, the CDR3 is TGTGCCAGCAGCCATCGGGACTTCGCGGATACGCAGTATTTT. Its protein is CASSHRDFADTQYF.

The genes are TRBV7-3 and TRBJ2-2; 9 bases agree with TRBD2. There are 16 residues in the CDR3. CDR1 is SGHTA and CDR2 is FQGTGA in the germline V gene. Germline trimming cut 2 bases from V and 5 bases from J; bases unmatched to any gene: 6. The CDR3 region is CASSLGGLARTGELFF. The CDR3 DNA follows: TGTGCCAGCAGCTTAGGCGGACTAGCGAGGACCGGGGAGCTGTTTTTT.

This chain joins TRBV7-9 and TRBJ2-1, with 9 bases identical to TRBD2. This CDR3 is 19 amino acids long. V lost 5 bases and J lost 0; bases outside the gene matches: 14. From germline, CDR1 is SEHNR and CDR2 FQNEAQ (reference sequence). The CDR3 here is CASSPRGSGRLSSYNEQFF. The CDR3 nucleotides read TGTGCCAGCAGCCCAAGGGGAAGCGGGAGGTTAAGCTCCTACAATGAGCAGTTCTTC.

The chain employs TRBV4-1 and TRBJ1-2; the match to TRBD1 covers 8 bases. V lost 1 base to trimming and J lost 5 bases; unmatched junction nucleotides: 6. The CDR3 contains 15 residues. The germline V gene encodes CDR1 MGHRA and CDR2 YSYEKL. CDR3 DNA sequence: TGCGCCAGCAGCCAAGCCCGGACAGGGCGATATGGCTACACCTTC. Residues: CASSQARTGRYGYTF.

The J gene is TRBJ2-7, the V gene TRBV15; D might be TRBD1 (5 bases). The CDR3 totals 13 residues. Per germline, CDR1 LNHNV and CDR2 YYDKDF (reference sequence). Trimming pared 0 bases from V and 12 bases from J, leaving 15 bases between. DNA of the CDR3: TGTGCCACCAGCAGAGATCTAAGGGGCAGACGGTACTTC. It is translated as CATSRDLRGRRYF.

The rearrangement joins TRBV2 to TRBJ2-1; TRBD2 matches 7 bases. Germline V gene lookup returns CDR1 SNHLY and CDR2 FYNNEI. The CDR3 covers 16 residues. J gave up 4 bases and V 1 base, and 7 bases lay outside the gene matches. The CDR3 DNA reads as TGTGCCAGCAGTGAAGTCCGCCTAGCGGTTTACAATGAGCAGTTCTTC. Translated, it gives CASSEVRLAVYNEQFF.

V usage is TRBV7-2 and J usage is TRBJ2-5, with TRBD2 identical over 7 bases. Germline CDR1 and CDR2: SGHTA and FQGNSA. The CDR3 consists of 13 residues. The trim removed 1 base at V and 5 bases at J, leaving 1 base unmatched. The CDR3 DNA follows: TGTGCCAGCAGCTTAGTCGGGAGGGAGACCCAGTACTTC. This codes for CASSLVGRETQYF.

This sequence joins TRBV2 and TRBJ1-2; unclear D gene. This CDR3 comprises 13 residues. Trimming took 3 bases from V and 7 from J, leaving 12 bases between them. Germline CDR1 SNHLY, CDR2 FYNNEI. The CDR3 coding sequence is TGTGCCAGCAGTGACTACCGGGAAAGTGGCTACACCTTC. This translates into CASSDYRESGYTF.

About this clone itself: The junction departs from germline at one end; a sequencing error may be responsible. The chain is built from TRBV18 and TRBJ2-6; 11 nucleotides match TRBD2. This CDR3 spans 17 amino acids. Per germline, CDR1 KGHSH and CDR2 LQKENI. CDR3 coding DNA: TGTGCCAGCTCGCCACTAGCGGGGGACTCTGGGGCCAACGTCCTGACTTTC. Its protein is CASSPLAGDSGANVLTF.

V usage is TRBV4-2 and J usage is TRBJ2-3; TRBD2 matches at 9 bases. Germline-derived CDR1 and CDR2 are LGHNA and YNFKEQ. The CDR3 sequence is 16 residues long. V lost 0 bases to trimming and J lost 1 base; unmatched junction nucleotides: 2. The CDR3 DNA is TGTGCCAGCAGCCAAGAGGCGGGAGGGCGCACAGATACGCAGTATTTT. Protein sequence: CASSQEAGGRTDTQYF.

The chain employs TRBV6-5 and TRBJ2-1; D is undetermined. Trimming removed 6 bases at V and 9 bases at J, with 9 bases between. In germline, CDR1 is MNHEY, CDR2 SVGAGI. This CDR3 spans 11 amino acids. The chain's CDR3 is CASRRVSEQFF. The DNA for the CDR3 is TGTGCCAGCAGGAGAGTATCTGAGCAGTTCTTC.

The CDR3 sequence is CASSEISTGGKAGELFF. The CDR3 nucleotides are TGTGCCAGCAGTGAAATTTCGACAGGGGGAAAGGCCGGGGAGCTGTTTTTT. This chain connects TRBV25-1 to TRBJ2-2; 9 nucleotides agree with TRBD1. CDR3 length equals 17 residues. Trimming at V came to 2 bases and at J to 6 bases, leaving 10 bases not matched to a gene. Germline V gene lookup returns CDR1 MGHDK and CDR2 SYGVNS.

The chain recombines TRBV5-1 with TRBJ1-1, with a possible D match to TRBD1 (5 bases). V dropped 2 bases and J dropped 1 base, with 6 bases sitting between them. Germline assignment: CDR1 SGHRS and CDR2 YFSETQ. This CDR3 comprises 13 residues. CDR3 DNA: TGCGCCAGCAGCTTCACAGGGAACACTGAAGCTTTCTTT. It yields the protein CASSFTGNTEAFF.

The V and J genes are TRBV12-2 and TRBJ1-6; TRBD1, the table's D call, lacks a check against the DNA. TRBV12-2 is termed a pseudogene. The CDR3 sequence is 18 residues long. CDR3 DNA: TGTGCAAGTCGCTCCCAGGACAGGGGGCGCCAAATGGATTCACCCCTCCACTTT. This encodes CASRSQDRGRQMDSPLHF.